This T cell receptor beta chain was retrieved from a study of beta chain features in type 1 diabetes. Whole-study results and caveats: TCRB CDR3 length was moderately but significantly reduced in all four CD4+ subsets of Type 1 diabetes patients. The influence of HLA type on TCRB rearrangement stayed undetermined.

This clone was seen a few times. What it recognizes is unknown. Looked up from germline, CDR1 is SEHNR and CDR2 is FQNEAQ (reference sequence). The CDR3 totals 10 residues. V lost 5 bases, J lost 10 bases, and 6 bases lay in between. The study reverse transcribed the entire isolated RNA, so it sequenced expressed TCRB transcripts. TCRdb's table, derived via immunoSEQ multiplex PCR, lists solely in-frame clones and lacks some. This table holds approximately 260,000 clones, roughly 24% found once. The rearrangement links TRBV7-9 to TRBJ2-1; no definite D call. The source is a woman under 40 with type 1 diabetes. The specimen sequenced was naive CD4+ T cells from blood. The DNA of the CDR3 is TGTGCCAGCAGCCCGAGAGAGCAGTTCTTC. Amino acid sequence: CASSPREQFF.